Below, one TCR beta chain is given with its context. The antigen remains undetermined. Germline CDR1 SGHDT, CDR2 YYEEEE. The V end lost 4 bases, the J end lost 6 bases, and 14 bases lay between the germline ends. The CDR3 length is 13 residues. Measured with immunoSEQ multiplex PCR; TCRdb has only the in-frame clones, and not every one. The sample comprises 110,000 or so clones, roughly 89% of which are singletons, and 7.1% rests with the top ten. These data come from a study of T cell responses to AZD1222 COVID-19 vaccine. Findings and limits, study-wide: Reportedly, nearly half the spike-specific TCRs target unmutated variant regions. Clonal diversity may have been underestimated in mostly white British donors. Spike-specific TCRs gained breadth and depth after people received two AZD1222 doses. Distributed over spike, vaccine-associated CD4 TCRs predominated at 160-218 and 743-854.

Sequencing was performed on peripheral blood, taken 28 days after the second AZD1222 dose. The J gene is TRBJ2-7, the V gene TRBV5-6; D may be TRBD2 (6 bases). This clonotype was obtained from an adult who received the AZD1222 COVID-19 vaccine. CDR3 DNA sequence: TGTGCCAGCAGCCCAACCCTCGGGGGCGAGCAGTACTTC. Its translation is CASSPTLGGEQYF. Drawing the rest from reference TRBV5-6 and TRBJ2-7, the complete variable domain is DAGVTQSPTHLIKTRGQQVTLRCSPKSGHDTVSWYQQALGQGPQFIFQYYEEEERQRGNFPDRFSGHQFPNYSSELNVNALLLGDSALYLCASSPTLGGEQYFGPGTRLTVT.